Listed below are T cell receptor beta chains from one sample, sequenced in a study of identical twins. In TCRdb, the 5' RACE reads were re-called with MiXCR into one record per CDR3 protein. The sample has 500,000 or so distinct CDR3 sequences; over 11% are singletons. The sample also formed part of further work on yellow fever vaccine responses in identical twins.

The sequenced material came from CD4+ T cells sorted from blood. Every receptor here comes from a woman between 18 and 30 years old in good health. The conserved cysteine and the conserved F or W are not part of the CDR3 here.

J,V,CDR3
TRBJ2-3,TRBV20-1,SARDVWGGSTDTQY
TRBJ1-3,TRBV11-2,ASSLVTQGGRSGNTIY
TRBJ2-1,TRBV5-1,ASSPGLAGGPNYEQF
TRBJ2-2,TRBV4-3,ASSQDINTGELF
TRBJ1-1,TRBV14,ASSITGTGEAF
TRBJ2-7,TRBV4-2,ASSQDRRGGAQY
TRBJ2-1,TRBV6-2/TRBV6-3,ASSYSFARDNEQF
TRBJ2-3,TRBV18,ASSPVPSGNTDTQY
TRBJ2-7,TRBV5-8,ASSTGTVSSYEQY
TRBJ2-3,TRBV4-2,ASSQTGTDTQY
TRBJ1-2,TRBV12-3/TRBV12-4,ASSPGVYGYT
TRBJ1-2,TRBV20-1,SATYWTGATYGYT
TRBJ2-4,TRBV12-3/TRBV12-4,ASSFRATKNIQY
TRBJ2-3,TRBV7-3,ASSQPTGGRTDTQY
TRBJ1-2,TRBV6-5,ASSYPRGKNYGYT
TRBJ1-1,TRBV29-1,SVDGGTNTEAF
TRBJ1-2,TRBV29-1,SVPLNYGYT
TRBJ2-1,TRBV12-3/TRBV12-4,ACSLAGLAVQASYNEQF
TRBJ2-1,TRBV18,ASSPNKGTGYNEQF
TRBJ2-3,TRBV20-1,SAIMRDTQY
TRBJ2-7,TRBV6-5,ASSYPTTGKEY
TRBJ2-1,TRBV24-1,ATSDFKTSGRREQF
TRBJ1-6,TRBV12-3/TRBV12-4,AGKQGPASPLH
TRBJ2-5,TRBV6-1,ASSTTPIRDETQY
TRBJ2-7,TRBV12-3/TRBV12-4,ASSSMGGSSYEQY
TRBJ1-5,TRBV20-1,SASHRINQPQH
TRBJ2-7,TRBV19,ASSITPRGEQY
TRBJ2-3,TRBV10-3,AIGTGSGTDTQY